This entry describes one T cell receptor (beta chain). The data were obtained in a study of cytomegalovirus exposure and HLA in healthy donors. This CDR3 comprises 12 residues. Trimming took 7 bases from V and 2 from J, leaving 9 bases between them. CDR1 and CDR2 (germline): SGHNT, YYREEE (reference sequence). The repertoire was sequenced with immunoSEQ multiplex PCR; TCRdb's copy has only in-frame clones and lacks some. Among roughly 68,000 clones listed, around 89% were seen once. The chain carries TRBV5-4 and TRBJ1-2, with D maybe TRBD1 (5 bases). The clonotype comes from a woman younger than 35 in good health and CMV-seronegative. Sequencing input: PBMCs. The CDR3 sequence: CASWGENYGYTF. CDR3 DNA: TGTGCCAGCTGGGGGGAAAACTATGGCTACACCTTC. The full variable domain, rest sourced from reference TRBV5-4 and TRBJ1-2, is ETGVTQSPTHLIKTRGQQVTLRCSSQSGHNTVSWYQQALGQGPQFIFQYYREEENGRGNFPPRFSGLQFPNYSSELNVNALELDDSALYLCASWGENYGYTFGSGTRLTVV.